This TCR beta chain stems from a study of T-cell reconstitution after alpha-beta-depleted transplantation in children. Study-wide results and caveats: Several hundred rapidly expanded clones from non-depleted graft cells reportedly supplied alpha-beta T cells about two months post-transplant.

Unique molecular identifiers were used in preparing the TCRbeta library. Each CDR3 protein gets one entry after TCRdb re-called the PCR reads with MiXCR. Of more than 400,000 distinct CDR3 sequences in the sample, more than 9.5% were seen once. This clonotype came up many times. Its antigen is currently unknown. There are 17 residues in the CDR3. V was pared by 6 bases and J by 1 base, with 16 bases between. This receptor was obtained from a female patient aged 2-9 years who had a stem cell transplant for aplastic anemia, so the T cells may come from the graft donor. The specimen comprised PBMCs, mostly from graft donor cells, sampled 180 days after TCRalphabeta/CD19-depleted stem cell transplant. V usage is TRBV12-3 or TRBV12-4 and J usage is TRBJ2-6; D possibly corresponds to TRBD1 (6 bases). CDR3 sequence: CASSLHHRASGANVLTF. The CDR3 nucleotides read TGTGCCAGCAGCCTCCACCACAGGGCTTCTGGGGCCAACGTCCTGACTTTC.